This TCR beta chain was sequenced in a study of shared clonotypes between healthy human individuals. Study context: Every donor yielded three CD4 naive, three CD4 memory, two CD8 naive and one CD8 memory plate.

The split of CD4+ cells yielded CD45RA+ naive and CD45RA-negative memory subsets. The repertoire was sequenced with immunoSEQ multiplex PCR; TCRdb's copy has only in-frame clones and lacks some. Of about a million clones listed, approximately 76% are singletons. Whole-study results and caveats: Relative to clonotypes present in all four donors, those not shared had lower generation probabilities.

Regarding this clone: The antigen is not known.

V lost 11 bases and J 2 bases, leaving 13 bases between the germline ends. The CDR3 runs to 12 residues. Looked up from germline, CDR1 is MRHNA and CDR2 is SNTAGT. The chain combines TRBV6-4 with TRBJ2-7; D may be TRBD1 or TRBD2 (5 bases each). The TCR originated in a man between 18 and 35 years old in good health. Source material: memory CD4+ T cells sorted from blood. Subset indicated: CD45RA-negative fraction. CDR3 nucleotides: TGTGCCGGACCGGGGACCACCTACGAGCAGTACTTC. Amino acid sequence: CAGPGTTYEQYF.